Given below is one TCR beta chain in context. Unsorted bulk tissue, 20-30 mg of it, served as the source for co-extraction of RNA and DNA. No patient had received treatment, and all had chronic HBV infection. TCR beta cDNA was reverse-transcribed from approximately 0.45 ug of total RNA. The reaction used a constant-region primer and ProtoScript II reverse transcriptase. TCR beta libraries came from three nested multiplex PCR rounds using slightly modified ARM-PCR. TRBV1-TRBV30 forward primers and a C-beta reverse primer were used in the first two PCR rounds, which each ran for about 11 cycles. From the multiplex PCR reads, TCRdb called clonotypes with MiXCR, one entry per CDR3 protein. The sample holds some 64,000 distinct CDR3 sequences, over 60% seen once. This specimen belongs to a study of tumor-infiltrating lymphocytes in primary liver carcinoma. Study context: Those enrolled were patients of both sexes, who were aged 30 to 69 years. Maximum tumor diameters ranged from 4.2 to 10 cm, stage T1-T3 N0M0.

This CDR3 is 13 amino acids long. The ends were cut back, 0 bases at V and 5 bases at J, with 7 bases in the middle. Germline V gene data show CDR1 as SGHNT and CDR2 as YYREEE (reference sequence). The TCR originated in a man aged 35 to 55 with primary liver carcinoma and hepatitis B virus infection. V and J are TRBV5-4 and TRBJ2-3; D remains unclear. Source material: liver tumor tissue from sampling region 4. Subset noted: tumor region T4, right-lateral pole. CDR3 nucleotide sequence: TGTGCCAGCAGCTTGGCTTTGGAAGATACGCAGTATTTT. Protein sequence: CASSLALEDTQYF.